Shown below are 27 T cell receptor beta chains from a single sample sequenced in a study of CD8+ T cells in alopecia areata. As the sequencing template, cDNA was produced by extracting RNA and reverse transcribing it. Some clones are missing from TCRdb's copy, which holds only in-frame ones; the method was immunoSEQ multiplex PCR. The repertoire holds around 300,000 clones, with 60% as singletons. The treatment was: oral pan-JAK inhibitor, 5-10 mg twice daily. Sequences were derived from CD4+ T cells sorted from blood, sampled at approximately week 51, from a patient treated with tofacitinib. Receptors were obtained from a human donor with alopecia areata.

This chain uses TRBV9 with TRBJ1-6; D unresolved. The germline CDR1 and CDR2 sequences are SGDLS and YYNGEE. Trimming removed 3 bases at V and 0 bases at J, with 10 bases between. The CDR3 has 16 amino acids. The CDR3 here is CASSGQASSYNSPLHF. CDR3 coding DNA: TGTGCCAGCAGCGGGCAGGCTAGCTCCTATAATTCACCCCTCCACTTT.

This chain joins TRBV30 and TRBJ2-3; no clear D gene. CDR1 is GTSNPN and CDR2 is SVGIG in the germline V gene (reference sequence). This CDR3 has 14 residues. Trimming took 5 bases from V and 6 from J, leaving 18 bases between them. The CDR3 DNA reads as TGTGCCTGGCGGCCGTCCCTAATTTTGGATACGCAGTATTTT. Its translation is CAWRPSLILDTQYF. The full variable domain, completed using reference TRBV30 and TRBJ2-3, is SQTIHQWPATLVQPVGSPLSLECTVEGTSNPNLYWYRQAAGRGLQLLFYSVGIGQISSEVPQNLSASRPQDRQFILSSKKLLLSDSGFYLCAWRPSLILDTQYFGPGTRLTVL.

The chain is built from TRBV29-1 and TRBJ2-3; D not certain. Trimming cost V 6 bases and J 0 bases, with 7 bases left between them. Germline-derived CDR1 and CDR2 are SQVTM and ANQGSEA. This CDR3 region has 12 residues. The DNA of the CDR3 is TGCAGCGTCATACACAGCACAGATACGCAGTATTTT. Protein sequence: CSVIHSTDTQYF.

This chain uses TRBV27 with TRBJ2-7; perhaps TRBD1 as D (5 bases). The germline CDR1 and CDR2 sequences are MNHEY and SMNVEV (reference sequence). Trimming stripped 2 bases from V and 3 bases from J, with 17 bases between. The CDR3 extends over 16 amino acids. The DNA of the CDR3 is TGTGCCAGCAGTTTAAGGAAAACGGGCAGGGTCTACGAGCAGTACTTC. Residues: CASSLRKTGRVYEQYF.

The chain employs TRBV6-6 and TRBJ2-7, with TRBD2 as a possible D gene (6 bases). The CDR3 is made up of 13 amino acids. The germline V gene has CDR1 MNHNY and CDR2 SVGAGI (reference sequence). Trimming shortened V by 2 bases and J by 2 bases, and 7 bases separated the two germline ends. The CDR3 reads CASSYGGTYEQYF. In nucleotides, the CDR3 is TGTGCCAGCAGTTACGGGGGGACCTACGAGCAGTACTTC.

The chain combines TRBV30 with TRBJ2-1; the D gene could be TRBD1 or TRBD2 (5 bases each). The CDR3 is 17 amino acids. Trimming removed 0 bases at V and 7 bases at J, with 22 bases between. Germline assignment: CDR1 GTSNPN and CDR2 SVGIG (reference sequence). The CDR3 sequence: CAWSVWAPGPALNEQFF. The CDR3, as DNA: TGTGCCTGGAGTGTATGGGCTCCGGGACCAGCTCTTAATGAGCAGTTCTTC.

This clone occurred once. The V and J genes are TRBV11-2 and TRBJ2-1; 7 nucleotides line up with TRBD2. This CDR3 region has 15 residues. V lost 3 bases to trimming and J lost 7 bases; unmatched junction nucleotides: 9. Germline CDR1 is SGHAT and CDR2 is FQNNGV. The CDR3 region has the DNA TGTGCCAGCAGCTTCGGGGGGACCCCTGGGAATGAGCAGTTCTTC. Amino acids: CASSFGGTPGNEQFF.

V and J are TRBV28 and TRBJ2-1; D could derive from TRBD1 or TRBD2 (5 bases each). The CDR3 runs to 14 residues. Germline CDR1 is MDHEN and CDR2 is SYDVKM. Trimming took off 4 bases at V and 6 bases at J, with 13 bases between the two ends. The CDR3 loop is CASSSPGTLNEQFF. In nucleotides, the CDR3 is TGTGCCAGCAGTTCCCCCGGGACCCTCAATGAGCAGTTCTTC. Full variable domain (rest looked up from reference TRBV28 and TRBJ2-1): DVKVTQSSRYLVKRTGEKVFLECVQDMDHENMFWYRQDPGLGLRLIYFSYDVKMKEKGDIPEGYSVSREKKERFSLILESASTNQTSMYLCASSSPGTLNEQFFGPGTRLTVL.

The CDR3 DNA follows: TGTGCCAGCAGCCAACAGGGGAGGGAGCCCCAGCATTTT. Protein product: CASSQQGREPQHF. This chain joins TRBV4-2 and TRBJ1-5; the D gene is possibly TRBD1 (6 bases). This CDR3 region has 13 residues. Germline V gene sequence: CDR1 LGHNA, CDR2 YNFKEQ. Trimming took 2 bases from V and 8 from J, leaving 10 bases between them.

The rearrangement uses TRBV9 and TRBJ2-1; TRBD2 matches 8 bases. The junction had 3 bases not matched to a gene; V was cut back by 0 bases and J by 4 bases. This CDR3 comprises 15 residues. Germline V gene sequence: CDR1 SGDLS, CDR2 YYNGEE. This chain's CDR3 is CASSVDRGGYNEQFF. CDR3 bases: TGTGCCAGCAGCGTAGACCGGGGGGGTTACAATGAGCAGTTCTTC.

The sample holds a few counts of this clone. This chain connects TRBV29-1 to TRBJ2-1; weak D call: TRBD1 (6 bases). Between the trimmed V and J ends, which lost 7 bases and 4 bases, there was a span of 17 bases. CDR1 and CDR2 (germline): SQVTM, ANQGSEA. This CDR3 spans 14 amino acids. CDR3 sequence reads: CSGWGQTLYNEQFF. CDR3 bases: TGCAGCGGGTGGGGGCAAACCCTTTACAATGAGCAGTTCTTC.

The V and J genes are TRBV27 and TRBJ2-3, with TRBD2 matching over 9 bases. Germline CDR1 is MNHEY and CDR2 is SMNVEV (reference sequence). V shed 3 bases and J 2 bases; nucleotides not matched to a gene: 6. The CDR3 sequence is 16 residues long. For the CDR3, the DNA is TGTGCCAGCAGTTTTCTCCCTAGCGGGACCACAGATACGCAGTATTTT. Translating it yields CASSFLPSGTTDTQYF.

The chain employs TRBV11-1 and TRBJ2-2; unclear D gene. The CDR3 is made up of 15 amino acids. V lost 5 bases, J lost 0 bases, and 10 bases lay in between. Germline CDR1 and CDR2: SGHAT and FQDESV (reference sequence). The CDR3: CASSAGPANTGELFF. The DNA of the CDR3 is TGTGCCAGCAGCGCCGGGCCCGCGAACACCGGGGAGCTGTTTTTT.

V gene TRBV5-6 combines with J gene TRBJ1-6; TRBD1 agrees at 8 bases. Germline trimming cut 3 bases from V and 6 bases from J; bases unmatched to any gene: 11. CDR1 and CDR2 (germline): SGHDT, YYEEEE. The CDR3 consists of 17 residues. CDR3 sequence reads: CASSSRVRTGSNSPLHF. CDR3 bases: TGTGCCAGCAGCTCAAGGGTCCGGACAGGGAGTAATTCACCCCTCCACTTT.

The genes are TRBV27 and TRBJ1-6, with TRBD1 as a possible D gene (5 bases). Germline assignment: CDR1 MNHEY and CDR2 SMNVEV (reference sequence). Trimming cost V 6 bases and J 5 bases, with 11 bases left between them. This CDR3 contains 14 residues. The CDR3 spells CASRRGVNNSPLHF. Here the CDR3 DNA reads TGTGCCAGCAGACGGGGGGTTAATAATTCACCCCTCCACTTT.

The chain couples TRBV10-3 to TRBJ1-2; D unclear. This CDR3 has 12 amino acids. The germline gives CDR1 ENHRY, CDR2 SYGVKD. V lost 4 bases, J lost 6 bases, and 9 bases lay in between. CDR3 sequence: CAISVAADGYTF. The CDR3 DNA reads TGTGCCATCAGTGTCGCTGCGGATGGCTACACCTTC.

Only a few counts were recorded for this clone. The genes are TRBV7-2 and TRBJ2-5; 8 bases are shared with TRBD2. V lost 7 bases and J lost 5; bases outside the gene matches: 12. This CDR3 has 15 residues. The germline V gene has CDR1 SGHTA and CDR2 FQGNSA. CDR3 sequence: CASTTGAGDVETQYF. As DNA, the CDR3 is TGTGCCAGCACCACCGGAGCGGGGGACGTCGAGACCCAGTACTTC.

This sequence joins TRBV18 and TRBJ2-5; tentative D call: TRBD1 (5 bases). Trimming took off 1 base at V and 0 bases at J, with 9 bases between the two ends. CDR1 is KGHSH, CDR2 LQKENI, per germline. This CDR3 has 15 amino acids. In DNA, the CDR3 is TGTGCCAGCTCACCACAGGGGTCGTACCAAGAGACCCAGTACTTC. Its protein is CASSPQGSYQETQYF.

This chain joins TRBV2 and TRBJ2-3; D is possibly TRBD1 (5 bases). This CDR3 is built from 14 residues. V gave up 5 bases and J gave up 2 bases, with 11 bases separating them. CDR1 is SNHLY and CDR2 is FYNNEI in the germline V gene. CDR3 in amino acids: CASSRSGLTDTQYF. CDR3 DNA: TGTGCCAGCAGTCGTTCAGGGCTCACAGATACGCAGTATTTT.

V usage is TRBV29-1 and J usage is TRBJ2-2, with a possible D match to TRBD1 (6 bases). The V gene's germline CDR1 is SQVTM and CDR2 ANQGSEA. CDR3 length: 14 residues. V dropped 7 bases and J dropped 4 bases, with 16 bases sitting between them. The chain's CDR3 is CSALEGGITGELFF. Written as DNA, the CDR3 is TGCAGCGCCTTGGAAGGGGGTATCACCGGGGAGCTGTTTTTT.

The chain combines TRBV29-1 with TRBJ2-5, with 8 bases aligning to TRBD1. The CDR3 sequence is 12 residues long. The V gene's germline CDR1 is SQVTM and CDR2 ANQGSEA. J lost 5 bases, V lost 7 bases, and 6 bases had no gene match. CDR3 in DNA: TGCAGCGGTCAGACAGGGGTGGAGACCCAGTACTTC. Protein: CSGQTGVETQYF.

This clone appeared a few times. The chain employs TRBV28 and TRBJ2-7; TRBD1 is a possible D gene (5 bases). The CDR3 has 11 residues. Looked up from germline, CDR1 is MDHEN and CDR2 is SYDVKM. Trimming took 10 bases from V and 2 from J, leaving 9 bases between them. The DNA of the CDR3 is TGTGCCACCACGACAGCCTACGAGCAGTACTTC. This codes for CATTTAYEQYF.

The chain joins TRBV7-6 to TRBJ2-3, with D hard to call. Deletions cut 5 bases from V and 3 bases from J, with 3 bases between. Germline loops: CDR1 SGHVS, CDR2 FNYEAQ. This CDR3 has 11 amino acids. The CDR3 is CASSHTDTQYF. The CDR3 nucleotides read TGTGCCAGCAGCCATACAGATACGCAGTATTTT.

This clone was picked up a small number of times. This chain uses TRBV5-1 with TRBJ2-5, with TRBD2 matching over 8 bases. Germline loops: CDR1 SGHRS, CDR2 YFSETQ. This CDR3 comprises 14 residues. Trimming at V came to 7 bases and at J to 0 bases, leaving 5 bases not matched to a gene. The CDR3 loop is CASSGGANQETQYF. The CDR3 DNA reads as TGCGCCAGCTCGGGAGGGGCGAACCAAGAGACCCAGTACTTC.

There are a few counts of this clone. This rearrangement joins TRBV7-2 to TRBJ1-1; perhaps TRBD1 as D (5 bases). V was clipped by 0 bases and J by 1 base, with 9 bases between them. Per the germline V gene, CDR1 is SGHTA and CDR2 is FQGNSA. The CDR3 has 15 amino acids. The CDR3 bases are TGTGCCAGCAGCTTAGCGGGACCCGGGAACACTGAAGCTTTCTTT. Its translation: CASSLAGPGNTEAFF.

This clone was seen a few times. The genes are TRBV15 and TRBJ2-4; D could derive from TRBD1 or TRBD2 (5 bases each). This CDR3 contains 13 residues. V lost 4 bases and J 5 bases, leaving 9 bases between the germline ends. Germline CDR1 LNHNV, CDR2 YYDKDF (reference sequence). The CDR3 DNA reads TGTGCCACCAGCACAGGGAGAGAAAACATTCAGTACTTC. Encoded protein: CATSTGRENIQYF. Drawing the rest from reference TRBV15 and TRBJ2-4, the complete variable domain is DAMVIQNPRYQVTQFGKPVTLSCSQTLNHNVMYWYQQKSSQAPKLLFHYYDKDFNNEADTPDNFQSRRPNTSFCFLDIRSPGLGDTAMYLCATSTGRENIQYFGAGTRLSVL.

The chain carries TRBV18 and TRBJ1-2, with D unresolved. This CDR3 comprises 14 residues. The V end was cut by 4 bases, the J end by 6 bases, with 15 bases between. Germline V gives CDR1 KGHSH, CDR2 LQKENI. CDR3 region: CASSLAARENGYTF. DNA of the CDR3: TGTGCCAGCTCACTAGCCGCAAGGGAGAATGGCTACACCTTC.